The 25 T cell receptor beta chains given below trace back to one sample, sequenced in a study of PD-1 blockade in classical Hodgkin lymphoma. Noted time point: cycle 4 day 1 (C4D1), after six to seven weeks of nivolumab. Every single patient, without exception, relapsed after autologous stem cell transplantation, and brentuximab vedotin exposure varied. Data came from immunoSEQ multiplex PCR; TCRdb stores just in-frame clones and leaves some out. The sample consists of tens of thousands of clones, around nine tenths of them appearing once. Specimen: peripheral blood mononuclear cells (PBMCs), collected before the fourth cycle of nivolumab. The source of these receptors is a human donor with classical Hodgkin lymphoma.

This clone is a singleton in its sample. V and J are TRBV29-1 and TRBJ2-7; 7 bases are a match to TRBD2. The CDR3 spans 13 residues. Trimming cost V 4 bases and J 3 bases; bases outside gene matches: 6. Looked up from germline, CDR1 is SQVTM and CDR2 is ANQGSEA. The CDR3 sequence: CSVGSSGNYEQYF. CDR3 DNA: TGCAGCGTTGGGTCGAGCGGGAACTACGAGCAGTACTTC.

This clone was picked up one time. V is TRBV6-5 and J is TRBJ1-5; TRBD1 is a possible D gene (6 bases). The V and J ends lost 5 bases and 15 bases respectively, with 20 bases between them. Germline V CDR1 and CDR2: MNHEY, SVGAGI. The CDR3 runs 13 residues. CDR3 sequence: CASSRLSGTPMHF. CDR3 DNA sequence: TGTGCCAGCAGTAGACTGTCCGGGACACCGATGCATTTT.

This CDR3 reads CASSQDLGRGLFYEQYF. CDR3 sequence (DNA): TGTGCCAGCAGCCAAGATCTCGGCAGGGGCCTGTTCTACGAGCAGTACTTC. The chain has TRBV4-2 and TRBJ2-7, with D possibly TRBD1 on 6 matching bases. Germline lookup yields CDR1 LGHNA and CDR2 YNFKEQ. The length of the CDR3 is 17 residues. V was trimmed by 0 bases and J by 3 bases, leaving 18 bases between them.

This sequence joins TRBV6-5 and TRBJ2-1; D not certain. The V end lost 4 bases, the J end lost 8 bases, and 6 bases lay between the germline ends. Per germline, CDR1 MNHEY and CDR2 SVGAGI. CDR3 size: 11 residues. The CDR3, as DNA: TGTGCCAGCAGTTGGGGTCATGAGCAGTTCTTC. This sequence encodes CASSWGHEQFF.

The rearrangement links TRBV9 to TRBJ2-5, with 8 bases identical to TRBD2. The V gene end was trimmed by 0 bases and the J gene end by 5 bases; junction bases not matched to a gene: 3. The CDR3 length is 14 residues. Germline V lookup: CDR1 SGDLS, CDR2 YYNGEE. CDR3 loop: CASSVGGLVETQYF. The CDR3 region has the DNA TGTGCCAGCAGCGTAGGGGGACTAGTTGAGACCCAGTACTTC.

The chain recombines TRBV18 with TRBJ2-1, with 7 positions matching TRBD1. CDR1 and CDR2 (germline): KGHSH, LQKENI. This CDR3 has 13 residues. Losses at the gene ends were 6 bases for V and 9 bases for J; bases not matched to a gene: 8. The CDR3 DNA is TGTGCCAGCTCCGGGACAGATAAGGGTGAGCAGTTCTTC. Translated: CASSGTDKGEQFF.

A single count supports this clone. The chain is built from TRBV6-1 and TRBJ2-2; tentatively, D is TRBD1 or TRBD2 (6 bases each). The V and J ends lost 4 bases and 6 bases respectively, with 9 bases between them. This CDR3 is 13 amino acids long. Germline V CDR1 and CDR2: MNHNS, SASEGT. CDR3 DNA sequence: TGTGCCAGCAGTGTTAGGGGGGCCGGGGAGCTGTTTTTT. This codes for CASSVRGAGELFF.

This rearrangement joins TRBV7-9 to TRBJ1-5; D is undetermined. CDR1 is SEHNR and CDR2 is FQNEAQ in the germline V gene (reference sequence). The CDR3 covers 15 residues. Trimming shortened V by 1 base and J by 5 bases, and 12 bases separated the two germline ends. The DNA of the CDR3 is TGTGCCAGCAGCTTAGTTGGTCCGGAAGATCAGCCCCAGCATTTT. This encodes CASSLVGPEDQPQHF.

In this sample, this clone turned up once. The V and J genes are TRBV28 and TRBJ1-5; no definite D call. In germline, CDR1 is MDHEN, CDR2 SYDVKM. The CDR3 runs 14 residues. The V gene lost 6 bases and the J gene lost 2 bases, with 11 bases spanning the gap. CDR3 amino acids: CASRLDGGNQPQHF. The CDR3, as DNA: TGTGCCAGCAGACTCGACGGTGGCAATCAGCCCCAGCATTTT.

The chain is built from TRBV19 and TRBJ1-1; D gene uncertain. The V gene's germline CDR1 is LNHDA and CDR2 SQIVND (reference sequence). The V end lost 5 bases, the J end lost 4 bases, and 8 bases lay between the germline ends. The CDR3 spans 12 residues. DNA for the CDR3: TGTGCCAGTAGTCCCTGGGGCACTGAAGCTTTCTTT. Translated: CASSPWGTEAFF.

J is TRBJ2-7 and V is TRBV9; either TRBD1 or TRBD2 may fit D (6 bases each). The CDR3 extends over 15 amino acids. V dropped 0 bases and J dropped 2 bases, with 12 bases sitting between them. The germline V gene has CDR1 SGDLS and CDR2 YYNGEE. The DNA for the CDR3 is TGTGCCAGCAGCGTAGGGGGGGCAGATCCCTACGAGCAGTACTTC. This translates into CASSVGGADPYEQYF.

This clone was seen more than once but under ten times. The rearrangement links TRBV28 to TRBJ1-1; 7 positions match TRBD1. CDR1 and CDR2 (germline): MDHEN, SYDVKM. V lost 3 bases, J lost 5 bases, and 9 bases stayed unmatched. This CDR3 contains 15 residues. CDR3 nucleotide sequence: TGTGCCAGCAGTTTGGGTACAGGGGCTAGGACTGAAGCTTTCTTT. Translating gives CASSLGTGARTEAFF. Variable domain in full (rest from reference TRBV28 and TRBJ1-1): DVKVTQSSRYLVKRTGEKVFLECVQDMDHENMFWYRQDPGLGLRLIYFSYDVKMKEKGDIPEGYSVSREKKERFSLILESASTNQTSMYLCASSLGTGARTEAFFGQGTRLTVV.

V is TRBV10-3 and J is TRBJ2-2; TRBD2 aligns across 10 bases. CDR3 length: 21 amino acids. With V trimmed by 6 bases and J by 0 bases, 19 bases remained unmatched. Germline lookup yields CDR1 ENHRY and CDR2 SYGVKD. The CDR3 sequence is CAIRHQPRTSGGGPNTGELFF. CDR3 nucleotide sequence: TGTGCCATCAGACACCAACCTAGGACTAGCGGAGGGGGGCCGAACACCGGGGAGCTGTTTTTT.

The V gene is TRBV4-1, the J gene TRBJ2-7; tentatively, D is TRBD1 (6 bases). The germline gives CDR1 MGHRA, CDR2 YSYEKL. There are 14 residues in the CDR3. V dropped 3 bases and J dropped 6 bases, with 15 bases sitting between them. Here the CDR3 reads CASSQPGAPGEQYF. In DNA form, the CDR3 reads TGCGCCAGCAGCCAGCCAGGGGCGCCGGGCGAGCAGTACTTC.

This chain links TRBV19 with TRBJ2-1; D possibly matches TRBD1 or TRBD2 (5 bases each). Trimming stripped 5 bases from V and 8 bases from J, with 16 bases between. Germline V gives CDR1 LNHDA, CDR2 SQIVND (reference sequence). This CDR3 is 14 amino acids long. CDR3 DNA sequence: TGTGCCAGTAGTCACAGGACTGGCTGGGATGAGCAGTTCTTC. This gives the protein CASSHRTGWDEQFF.

With regard to this clone: This sample also contains other DNA sequences that code for the same CDR3. The chain combines TRBV2 with TRBJ1-1; no firm D call. There are 13 residues in the CDR3. The V end was cut by 4 bases, the J end by 0 bases, with 6 bases between. CDR1 is SNHLY and CDR2 is FYNNEI in the germline V gene. The CDR3 nucleotides are TGTGCCAGCAGTGCGGGGATGAACACTGAAGCTTTCTTT. Its translation: CASSAGMNTEAFF.

J is TRBJ2-3 and V is TRBV19, with D uncertain. CDR3 length: 14 residues. V lost 7 bases, J lost 4 bases, and 15 bases lay in between. Germline values: CDR1 LNHDA, CDR2 SQIVND (reference sequence). The DNA for the CDR3 is TGTGCCAGTAATTCGATGAAGGATGCAGATACGCAGTATTTT. Protein sequence: CASNSMKDADTQYF.

This chain uses TRBV18 with TRBJ1-1; tentative D call: TRBD1 (6 bases). This CDR3 region has 16 residues. Trimming took 3 bases from V and 1 from J, leaving 15 bases between them. Germline V gene sequence: CDR1 KGHSH, CDR2 LQKENI. The CDR3 nucleotides read TGTGCCAGCTCACCCTTGCTGGGACACAAGAACACTGAAGCTTTCTTT. Translated, it gives CASSPLLGHKNTEAFF. Full variable domain (outside the CDR3, taken from reference TRBV18 and TRBJ1-1): NAGVMQNPRHLVRRRGQEARLRCSPMKGHSHVYWYRQLPEEGLKFMVYLQKENIIDESGMPKERFSAEFPKEGPSILRIQQVVRGDSAAYFCASSPLLGHKNTEAFFGQGTRLTVV.

CDR3 bases: TGTGCCAGCAGCTTAGCGACAGACTACGAGCAGTACTTC. This gives the protein CASSLATDYEQYF. The chain combines TRBV7-9 with TRBJ2-7, with D tentatively TRBD1 (5 bases). Germline loops: CDR1 SEHNR, CDR2 FQNEAQ (reference sequence). Deletions cut 0 bases from V and 3 bases from J, with 6 bases between. CDR3 length: 13 residues.

This clone came up once. CDR3 sequence reads: CASSTGVEQFF. The CDR3 coding sequence is TGTGCCAGCAGCACAGGGGTCGAGCAGTTCTTC. The gene calls are TRBV9 and TRBJ2-1, with 7 positions matching TRBD1. CDR1 is SGDLS, CDR2 YYNGEE, per germline. CDR3 length: 11 amino acids. After removal of 4 bases from V and 10 bases from J, the junction contained 2 bases not matched to a gene.

V is TRBV18 and J is TRBJ2-5, with D uncertain. V dropped 6 bases and J dropped 0 bases, with 17 bases sitting between them. The CDR3 spans 16 residues. CDR1 and CDR2 (germline): KGHSH, LQKENI. In DNA form, the CDR3 reads TGTGCCAGCTCCCAGAGGCCTATCTTGTACCAAGAGACCCAGTACTTC. Protein product: CASSQRPILYQETQYF. The full variable domain, its missing parts supplied by reference TRBV18 and TRBJ2-5, is NAGVMQNPRHLVRRRGQEARLRCSPMKGHSHVYWYRQLPEEGLKFMVYLQKENIIDESGMPKERFSAEFPKEGPSILRIQQVVRGDSAAYFCASSQRPILYQETQYFGPGTRLLVL.

The V gene is TRBV6-5, the J gene TRBJ1-6; the D is unclear. This CDR3 spans 16 amino acids. Germline V CDR1 and CDR2: MNHEY, SVGAGI. V lost 4 bases and J lost 6, with 16 bases in between. The CDR3 is CASSFTVTNLNSPLHF. The CDR3, as DNA: TGTGCCAGCAGTTTCACAGTGACAAACCTTAATTCACCCCTCCACTTT.

V and J are TRBV6-6 and TRBJ2-7; D assignment may be TRBD1 or TRBD2 (5 bases each). This CDR3 has 12 amino acids. The V gene's germline CDR1 is MNHNY and CDR2 SVGAGI (reference sequence). V was pared by 8 bases and J by 7 bases, with 15 bases between. CDR3 region: CASGRGGGEQYF. The CDR3 DNA reads as TGTGCCAGCGGAAGAGGTGGGGGTGAGCAGTACTTC.

The V gene is TRBV7-8, the J gene TRBJ1-2, with no clear D. Germline V CDR1 and CDR2: SGHVS, FQNEAQ. V was shortened by 5 bases and J by 1 base, with 11 bases between the two germline ends. The CDR3 is 14 amino acids. CDR3 coding DNA: TGTGCCAGCAGCCTCCACGGGAGTAACTATGGCTACACCTTC. The encoded protein is CASSLHGSNYGYTF.

This clone was seen only a few times. The J gene is TRBJ2-7, the V gene TRBV27; 7 bases agree with TRBD1. The J segment lost 0 bases and the V segment lost 5 bases, leaving 1 base of the junction unmatched. Germline lookup yields CDR1 MNHEY and CDR2 SMNVEV (reference sequence). This CDR3 region has 13 residues. CDR3 bases: TGTGCCAGCAGTAGACAGGGCTCCTACGAGCAGTACTTC. Protein product: CASSRQGSYEQYF.